The 9 T cell receptor beta chains below come from one sample, sequenced in a study of shared clonotypes between healthy human individuals. Sequenced by immunoSEQ multiplex PCR; TCRdb stores in-frame clones only, minus some. The data hold over 1.4 million clones, with roughly 96% observed a single time. The sample taken for sequencing was naive CD4+ T cells sorted from blood. Subset described: CD45RA+ positively selected. The receptors originated from a man aged 25-40 years in good health.

This sequence joins TRBV5-1 and TRBJ2-7, with TRBD2 identical over 13 bases. The CDR3 extends over 15 amino acids. The ends lost 1 base at V and 5 bases at J; junction bases unmatched: 3. Germline loops: CDR1 SGHRS, CDR2 YFSETQ. In DNA, the CDR3 is TGCGCCAGCAGCTTGCGACTAGCGGGAGGCAACGAGCAGTACTTC. Its protein product is CASSLRLAGGNEQYF.

The V and J genes are TRBV7-9 and TRBJ2-7; maybe TRBD2 (6 bases). The CDR3 extends over 15 amino acids. V was shortened by 5 bases and J by 5 bases, with 19 bases between the two germline ends. Germline CDR1 reads SEHNR; CDR2 reads FQNEAQ (reference sequence). This CDR3 is CASSGGKEVADEQYF. The CDR3 nucleotides are TGTGCCAGCAGCGGCGGGAAGGAGGTGGCGGACGAGCAGTACTTC.

The gene calls are TRBV2 and TRBJ2-1, with D unresolved. The CDR3 is 13 residues long. Germline V gene lookup returns CDR1 SNHLY and CDR2 FYNNEI. V lost 1 base and J 7 bases, leaving 8 bases between the germline ends. The CDR3 protein is CASSEEIRNEQFF. CDR3 coding DNA: TGTGCCAGCAGTGAAGAGATTAGAAATGAGCAGTTCTTC.

The V call is TRBV19, the J call TRBJ2-5, with D possibly matching TRBD1 (5 bases). V lost 4 bases and J lost 2, with 8 bases in between. Germline V CDR1 and CDR2: LNHDA, SQIVND (reference sequence). CDR3 size: 13 residues. CDR3 residues: CASSKRQQETQYF. CDR3 sequence (DNA): TGTGCCAGTAGTAAGCGACAGCAAGAGACCCAGTACTTC.

The rearrangement joins TRBV13 to TRBJ2-1; perhaps TRBD1 as D (5 bases). CDR3 length: 15 amino acids. The germline CDR1 and CDR2 sequences are PRHDT and FYEKMQ (reference sequence). V shed 5 bases and J shed 3 bases, with 14 bases lying between them. CDR3 loop: CASSPRTRVYNEQFF. In nucleotides, the CDR3 is TGTGCCAGCAGCCCGCGGACACGGGTCTACAATGAGCAGTTCTTC.

The V call is TRBV5-6, the J call TRBJ1-1, with D hard to call. The CDR3 is made up of 13 amino acids. Germline CDR1 and CDR2: SGHDT and YYEEEE. V lost 7 bases to trimming and J lost 1 base, with 11 bases between them. The CDR3 spells CASLHGRNTEAFF. CDR3 DNA: TGTGCCAGCCTTCATGGAAGGAACACTGAAGCTTTCTTT.

The V call is TRBV19, the J call TRBJ1-5, with 7 bases that match TRBD1. CDR3 length equals 14 residues. CDR1 and CDR2 (germline): LNHDA, SQIVND (reference sequence). V was pared by 3 bases and J by 3 bases, with 2 bases of the junction left unmatched. CDR3 bases: TGTGCCAGTAGTATGGGACAGCACAATCAGCCCCAGCATTTT. It encodes CASSMGQHNQPQHF.

The rearrangement joins TRBV5-5 to TRBJ2-4; the D is unclear. Germline V gene sequence: CDR1 SGHKS, CDR2 YYEKEE (reference sequence). The length of the CDR3 is 14 residues. Trimming left V 1 base short and J 8 bases short, with 13 bases between. The CDR3 DNA sequence: TGTGCCAGCAGCTTGTTGGGTACTGTAGACATTCAGTACTTC. It codes for CASSLLGTVDIQYF.

CDR3 amino acids: CASSLAAGGRATDTQYF. CDR3 DNA: TGTGCCAGCAGCTTAGCTGCGGGCGGGAGGGCCACAGATACGCAGTATTTT. The chain couples TRBV7-8 to TRBJ2-3, with 9 positions matching TRBD2. The germline V gene encodes CDR1 SGHVS and CDR2 FQNEAQ. There are 17 residues in the CDR3. Trimming took 0 bases from V and 2 from J; bases not matched to a gene: 6.